These 23 T cell receptor beta chains came from one sample sequenced in a study of blood T cell repertoires in COVID-19. Clones were sequenced by immunoSEQ multiplex PCR, and TCRdb holds only the in-frame ones, with some missing. The table records more than 300,000 clones, roughly 90% of them present only once. The sequenced sample was PBMCs or T cells enriched from blood (not recorded which). The source of these receptors is a woman younger than 45 who had been exposed to COVID-19.

This chain joins TRBV27 and TRBJ2-3; TRBD1 aligns across 10 bases. The junction had 10 bases not matched to a gene; V was cut back by 3 bases and J by 4 bases. The germline V gene encodes CDR1 MNHEY and CDR2 SMNVEV (reference sequence). The CDR3 extends over 17 amino acids. The CDR3 region has the DNA TGTGCCAGCAGTTTTGTACGGGAGACAGGGGGCGCAGATACGCAGTATTTT. This encodes CASSFVRETGGADTQYF.

The V call is TRBV5-1, the J call TRBJ2-7; a weak D match, TRBD1 (6 bases). With 1 base removed from V and 3 bases from J, the gap between germline ends came to 11 bases. This CDR3 has 14 residues. CDR1 and CDR2 (germline): SGHRS, YFSETQ. CDR3 in amino acids: CASSLLTGSYEQYF. In nucleotides, the CDR3 is TGCGCCAGCAGCTTGCTCACAGGGAGCTACGAGCAGTACTTC.

This clone was detected only once. The chain joins TRBV5-4 to TRBJ1-1; TRBD1 agrees at 8 bases. Looked up from germline, CDR1 is SGHNT and CDR2 is YYREEE (reference sequence). The CDR3 is 15 residues long. With V trimmed by 3 bases and J by 1 base, 5 bases remained unmatched. The chain's CDR3 is CASSSPTGENTEAFF. CDR3 nucleotides: TGTGCCAGCAGCTCGCCGACAGGGGAGAACACTGAAGCTTTCTTT.

V usage is TRBV5-1 and J usage is TRBJ1-4, with D maybe TRBD1 (5 bases). V lost 4 bases and J lost 7, with 14 bases in between. Germline V CDR1 and CDR2: SGHRS, YFSETQ. The CDR3 runs 14 residues. CDR3 coding DNA: TGCGCCAGCAGCCTAGACAGTTACATTGAAAAACTGTTTTTT. It is translated as CASSLDSYIEKLFF.

J is TRBJ1-2 and V is TRBV13; tentatively, D is TRBD1 (5 bases). The CDR3 spans 15 residues. The V gene lost 5 bases and the J gene lost 4 bases, with 17 bases spanning the gap. Germline CDR1 PRHDT, CDR2 FYEKMQ (reference sequence). The chain's CDR3 is CASSPVGASIYGYTF. As DNA, the CDR3 is TGTGCCAGCAGCCCTGTTGGGGCGTCGATCTATGGCTACACCTTC.

This clone has a handful of counts. V and J are TRBV14 and TRBJ1-3, with D tentatively TRBD1 (5 bases). V was trimmed by 3 bases and J by 0 bases, leaving 6 bases between them. The length of the CDR3 is 14 residues. Germline V gene lookup returns CDR1 SGHDN and CDR2 FVKESK. The CDR3 loop reads CASSHDSSGNTIYF. Here the CDR3 DNA reads TGTGCCAGCAGCCACGACAGCTCTGGAAACACCATATATTTT. Combining the CDR3 with reference TRBV14 and TRBJ1-3 gives the whole variable domain EAGVTQFPSHSVIEKGQTVTLRCDPISGHDNLYWYRRVMGKEIKFLLHFVKESKQDESGMPNNRFLAERTGGTYSTLKVQPAELEDSGVYFCASSHDSSGNTIYFGEGSWLTVV.

This clone was counted a single time. V gene TRBV11-1 combines with J gene TRBJ2-3, with D possibly matching TRBD1 (6 bases). This CDR3 has 16 residues. In germline, CDR1 is SGHAT, CDR2 FQDESV (reference sequence). V lost 5 bases and J 2 bases, leaving 17 bases between the germline ends. DNA for the CDR3: TGTGCCAGCAGCGTAACCACAGGGCGGCCCACAGATACGCAGTATTTT. Amino acids: CASSVTTGRPTDTQYF. The full variable domain, rest sourced from reference TRBV11-1 and TRBJ2-3, is EAEVAQSPRYKITEKSQAVAFWCDPISGHATLYWYRQILGQGPELLVQFQDESVVDDSQLPKDRFSAERLKGVDSTLKIQPAELGDSAMYLCASSVTTGRPTDTQYFGPGTRLTVL.

This clone was observed once. This rearrangement joins TRBV3-1 (or the pseudogene TRBV3-2) to TRBJ1-1, with D perhaps matching TRBD1 (5 bases). CDR3 length equals 14 residues. CDR1 is LGHDT, CDR2 YNNKEL, per germline (reference sequence). Deletions cut 1 base from V and 5 bases from J, with 11 bases between. For the CDR3, the DNA is TGTGCCAGCAGCCAAGGGGAGGGGAGGACTGAAGCTTTCTTT. Amino acid sequence: CASSQGEGRTEAFF.

The chain has TRBV5-1 and TRBJ2-1; 8 nucleotides agree with TRBD2. Germline CDR1 and CDR2: SGHRS and YFSETQ. This CDR3 spans 16 amino acids. The V and J ends lost 0 bases and 8 bases, in that order; junction bases with no gene match: 10. The CDR3 bases are TGCGCCAGCAGCTTGGAACGGGTGGGAGCGGGGGATGAGCAGTTCTTC. This sequence encodes CASSLERVGAGDEQFF.

The rearrangement joins TRBV7-9 to TRBJ1-5; unclear D gene. The germline V and J ends were trimmed by 5 bases and 3 bases, with 5 bases remaining between them. CDR1 is SEHNR and CDR2 is FQNEAQ in the germline V gene (reference sequence). The CDR3 is 12 amino acids. CDR3 protein: CASSPYNQPQHF. CDR3 DNA: TGTGCCAGCAGCCCCTACAATCAGCCCCAGCATTTT.

V usage is TRBV5-1 and J usage is TRBJ2-5; no firm D call. Looked up from germline, CDR1 is SGHRS and CDR2 is YFSETQ. CDR3 length: 12 residues. V lost 4 bases, J lost 4 bases, and 8 bases lay in between. DNA for the CDR3: TGCGCCAGCAGCCTACGAAGAGAGACCCAGTACTTC. Protein product: CASSLRRETQYF.

The rearrangement joins TRBV5-4 to TRBJ2-2, with 15 positions matching TRBD2. Germline trimming cut 4 bases from V and 3 bases from J; bases unmatched to any gene: 4. This CDR3 is 17 amino acids long. The germline CDR1 and CDR2 sequences are SGHNT and YYREEE (reference sequence). CDR3 in DNA: TGTGCCAGCAGCGGACTAGCGGGGGGGTTGGACACCGGGGAGCTGTTTTTT. It encodes CASSGLAGGLDTGELFF.

The CDR3 reads CSVGGQGGTEAFF. The CDR3 DNA reads TGCAGCGTTGGTGGACAGGGGGGCACTGAAGCTTTCTTT. The rearrangement joins TRBV29-1 to TRBJ1-1; 10 bases align to TRBD1. V lost 4 bases and J lost 4; bases outside the gene matches: 3. This CDR3 is built from 13 residues. In germline, CDR1 is SQVTM, CDR2 ANQGSEA.

In DNA, the CDR3 is TGCGCCAGCAGCCAAGGCCGGATCGGGAAGAACACTGAAGCTTTCTTT. This encodes CASSQGRIGKNTEAFF. The chain recombines TRBV4-1 with TRBJ1-1, with D unclear. V lost 1 base and J 1 base, leaving 13 bases between the germline ends. The CDR3 is 16 amino acids. Germline CDR1 MGHRA, CDR2 YSYEKL.

CDR3 sequence (DNA): TGTGCCAGCAGCTTAGCTCGGGGGGGCACTGAAGCTTTCTTT. Protein sequence: CASSLARGGTEAFF. The chain recombines TRBV7-8 with TRBJ1-1; D might be TRBD1 (5 bases). Germline CDR1 reads SGHVS; CDR2 reads FQNEAQ. The V end lost 0 bases, the J end lost 4 bases, and 9 bases lay between the germline ends. This CDR3 has 14 residues.

The chain has TRBV19 and TRBJ1-4, with TRBD1 matching 9 bases. V was pared by 5 bases and J by 8 bases, with 9 bases of the junction left unmatched. CDR1 is LNHDA and CDR2 is SQIVND in the germline V gene (reference sequence). The CDR3 loop spans 15 amino acids. CDR3 sequence: CASSPTGTGYEKLFF. DNA for the CDR3: TGTGCCAGTAGTCCAACCGGGACAGGGTACGAAAAACTGTTTTTT.

This clone was seen once. CDR3 in amino acids: CSASVRRWGDNTEAFF. CDR3 sequence (DNA): TGCAGTGCTAGTGTACGACGGTGGGGGGACAACACTGAAGCTTTCTTT. The genes are TRBV20-1 and TRBJ1-1, with a possible D match to TRBD1 (5 bases). This CDR3 spans 16 amino acids. Germline assignment: CDR1 DFQATT and CDR2 SNEGSKA (reference sequence). Trimming took 3 bases from V and 2 from J, leaving 19 bases between them.

The CDR3 loop reads CASSSWGDQYF. Here the CDR3 DNA reads TGTGCCAGCAGCTCGTGGGGCGACCAGTACTTC. The V and J genes are TRBV7-6 and TRBJ2-5, with D possibly TRBD1 on 5 matching bases. Trimming removed 4 bases from V and 10 bases from J, with 10 bases in between. Germline CDR1 SGHVS, CDR2 FNYEAQ. This CDR3 is 11 amino acids long. Filled out from reference TRBV7-6 and TRBJ2-5, the complete variable domain reads GAGVSQSPRYKVTKRGQDVALRCDPISGHVSLYWYRQALGQGPEFLTYFNYEAQQDKSGLPNDRFSAERPEGSISTLTIQRTEQRDSAMYRCASSSWGDQYFGPGTRLLVL.

This sequence joins TRBV5-1 and TRBJ2-2; 7 bases are a match to TRBD2. Germline loops: CDR1 SGHRS, CDR2 YFSETQ. The CDR3 has 14 amino acids. The V and J ends lost 4 bases and 4 bases, in that order; junction bases with no gene match: 4. The CDR3 DNA follows: TGCGCCAGCAGCGCTGGGGAGGGCACCGGGGAGCTGTTTTTT. Translated, it gives CASSAGEGTGELFF.

This chain uses TRBV4-1 with TRBJ1-5, with 7 nucleotides matching TRBD1. The CDR3 consists of 18 residues. CDR1 is MGHRA and CDR2 is YSYEKL in the germline V gene. V shed 0 bases and J 3 bases; nucleotides not matched to a gene: 11. The chain's CDR3 is CASSQDWRQGPSNQPQHF. The CDR3 DNA reads as TGCGCCAGCAGCCAAGACTGGCGACAGGGACCCTCCAATCAGCCCCAGCATTTT.

This clone was picked up one time. The chain joins TRBV18 to TRBJ1-1; 7 nucleotides match TRBD1. Germline lookup yields CDR1 KGHSH and CDR2 LQKENI. V trimming: 4 bases; J trimming: 4 bases; junction bases outside the gene matches: 15. The CDR3 has 17 residues. For the CDR3, the DNA is TGTGCCAGCTCACAAAACCAATACCGACAGGGAACCACTGAAGCTTTCTTT. As protein: CASSQNQYRQGTTEAFF.

The gene calls are TRBV20-1 and TRBJ2-1; a weak D match, TRBD2 (6 bases). The germline V and J ends were trimmed by 3 bases and 0 bases, with 18 bases remaining between them. Germline loops: CDR1 DFQATT, CDR2 SNEGSKA (reference sequence). CDR3 length equals 17 residues. The CDR3 DNA reads as TGCAGTGCTAGTGAGGTGTGGGGGGTAGGCTCCTACAATGAGCAGTTCTTC. Translating it yields CSASEVWGVGSYNEQFF.

The chain is built from TRBV11-1 and TRBJ2-1, with 13 bases lining up with TRBD2. The CDR3 runs 16 residues. Unmatched junction bases numbered 6, after V lost 5 bases and J lost 5 bases. Germline CDR1 is SGHAT and CDR2 is FQDESV (reference sequence). In nucleotides, the CDR3 is TGTGCCAGCAGCGTAGGGACTAGCGGGGCGAACAATGAGCAGTTCTTC. Protein sequence: CASSVGTSGANNEQFF.